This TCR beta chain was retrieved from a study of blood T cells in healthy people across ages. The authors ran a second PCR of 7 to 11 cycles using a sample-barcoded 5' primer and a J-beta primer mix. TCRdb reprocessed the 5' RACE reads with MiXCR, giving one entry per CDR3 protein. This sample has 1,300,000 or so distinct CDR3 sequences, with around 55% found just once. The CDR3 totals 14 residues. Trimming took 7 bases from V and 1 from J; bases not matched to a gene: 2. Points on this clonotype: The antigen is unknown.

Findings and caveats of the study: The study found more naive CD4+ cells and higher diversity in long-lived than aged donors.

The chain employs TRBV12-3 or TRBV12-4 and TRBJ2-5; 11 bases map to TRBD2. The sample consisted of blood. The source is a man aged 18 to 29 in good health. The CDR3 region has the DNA TGTGCCAGCAATCTAGCGGGGGGCCAAGAGACCCAGTACTTC. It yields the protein CASNLAGGQETQYF.